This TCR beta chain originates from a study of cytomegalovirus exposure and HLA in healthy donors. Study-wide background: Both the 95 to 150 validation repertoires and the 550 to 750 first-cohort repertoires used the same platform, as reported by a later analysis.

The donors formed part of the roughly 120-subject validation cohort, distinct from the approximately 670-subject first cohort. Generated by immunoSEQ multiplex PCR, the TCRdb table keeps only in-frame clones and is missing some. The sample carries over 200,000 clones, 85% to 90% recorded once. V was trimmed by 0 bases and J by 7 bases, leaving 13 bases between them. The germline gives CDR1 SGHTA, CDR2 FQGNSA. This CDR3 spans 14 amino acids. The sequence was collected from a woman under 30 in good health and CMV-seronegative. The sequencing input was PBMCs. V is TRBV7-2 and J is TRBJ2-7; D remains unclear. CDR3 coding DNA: TGTGCCAGCAGCTTAGCGGTCAGGCCTGGGGAGCAGTACTTC. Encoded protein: CASSLAVRPGEQYF.